This TCR delta chain was sequenced during a study of γδ T cells in repeated Plasmodium falciparum infection. After removal of 3 bases from V and 8 bases from J, the junction contained 21 bases not matched to a gene. Looked up from germline, CDR1 is TSWWSYY and CDR2 is QGS. This CDR3 is 18 amino acids long. Bulk repertoires came from Vgamma9/Vdelta2+ or Vdelta2-negative gammadelta T cells flow-sorted from PBMC. Both TRG and TRD chains were sequenced from each sorted sample. TCRdb re-called the multiplex PCR reads with CATT. The repertoire has 90,000 or so delta-chain clones, approximately 1% of them found once; the top ten carry around 9.6%. As for this clone: The protein that TCRdb holds for this DNA derives from a much larger clone and differs from the translated DNA at residue 13, which likely indicates a read error; the protein shown here is translated from the DNA.

The chain employs TRDV1 and TRDJ1; 7 bases are shared with TRDD2. The receptor's source is a pool of human donors (malaria-infected and uninfected, not separated). Source material: gamma-delta T cells from blood. The CDR3 DNA reads as TGTGCTCTTGGGGACCGCAATTCCTACAAGGGCTGGGAGACCAAACTCATCTTT. It specifies CALGDRNSYKGWETKLIF.